This TCR beta chain was captured by sequencing in a study of blood T cell repertoires in COVID-19. Looking at the study overall: Collection of acute and convalescent COVID-19 samples took place in the United States, Italy and Spain. The analysed material was cDNA or gDNA that came from T cells, B-cell-depleted T cells, or PBMCs.

The CDR3 consists of 13 residues. In germline, CDR1 is SGHVS, CDR2 FQNEAQ. V shed 3 bases and J 6 bases; nucleotides not matched to a gene: 3. Using immunoSEQ multiplex PCR, the repertoire was profiled, and TCRdb retains in-frame clones only, with some absent. The sample has about 100,000 clones; just over 90% are singletons. This chain links TRBV7-8 with TRBJ2-3; TRBD1 aligns across 7 bases. Material for sequencing was peripheral blood. This TCR came from a man aged 50 or older with active COVID-19. CDR3: CASSLTGSDTQYF. The CDR3 region has the DNA TGTGCCAGCAGCTTGACAGGGTCGGATACGCAGTATTTT. Variable domain in full (rest from reference TRBV7-8 and TRBJ2-3): GAGVSQSPRYKVAKRGQDVALRCDPISGHVSLFWYQQALGQGPEFLTYFQNEAQLDKSGLPSDRFFAERPEGSVSTLKIQRTQQEDSAVYLCASSLTGSDTQYFGPGTRLTVL.